The 3 T cell receptor beta chains given below trace back to one sample, sequenced in a study of shared clonotypes between healthy human individuals. Method: immunoSEQ multiplex PCR; TCRdb's copy keeps in-frame clones and lacks some. The data hold about 980,000 clones, with around 80% observed a single time. Sequencing was performed on memory CD4+ T cells sorted from blood. Subset of the sample: CD45RA-negative fraction. These receptors all come from a man between 18 and 29 years old in good health.

The chain carries TRBV10-3 and TRBJ1-5, with no clear D. The CDR3 sequence is 14 residues long. The germline gives CDR1 ENHRY, CDR2 SYGVKD. The V gene lost 5 bases and the J gene lost 2 bases, with 10 bases spanning the gap. CDR3 nucleotides: TGTGCCATCAGTCAAAGGGAAGGCAATCAGCCCCAGCATTTT. It encodes CAISQREGNQPQHF.

The V and J genes are TRBV5-1 and TRBJ2-3, with a weak D call TRBD2 (7 bases). CDR3 length: 16 amino acids. Per germline, CDR1 SGHRS and CDR2 YFSETQ. Trimming took 6 bases from V and 0 from J, leaving 17 bases between them. This chain's CDR3 is CASTPRGGTSTDTQYF. CDR3 sequence (DNA): TGCGCCAGCACCCCGAGGGGGGGGACTAGCACAGATACGCAGTATTTT.

The chain has TRBV5-1 and TRBJ2-3; perhaps TRBD1 as D (5 bases). Germline CDR1 SGHRS, CDR2 YFSETQ. This CDR3 spans 13 amino acids. Between the trimmed V and J ends, which lost 4 bases and 5 bases, there was a span of 11 bases. The chain's CDR3 is CASSPGAEDTQYF. The CDR3 DNA reads as TGCGCCAGCAGCCCTGGGGCCGAAGATACGCAGTATTTT.